The present T cell receptor beta chain was sequenced within a study of blood T cell repertoires in COVID-19. Across the whole study: PBMCs, B-cell-depleted T cells, or T cells were the source of the cDNA or gDNA that made up the material.

Losses at the gene ends were 6 bases for V and 3 bases for J; bases not matched to a gene: 6. The V gene's germline CDR1 is SGHVS and CDR2 FNYEAQ. CDR3 length equals 15 residues. Method: immunoSEQ multiplex PCR; TCRdb's copy keeps in-frame clones and lacks some. Of about 48,000 clones listed, about nine tenths are singletons. The TCR originated in a man in his sixties or seventies with acute or convalescent COVID-19. The sample taken for sequencing was peripheral blood. The rearrangement links TRBV7-6 to TRBJ1-4; 8 bases align to TRBD1. The CDR3 protein is CASRGRGRSNEKLFF. DNA of the CDR3: TGTGCCAGCAGGGGCAGGGGGCGGTCTAATGAAAAACTGTTTTTT.